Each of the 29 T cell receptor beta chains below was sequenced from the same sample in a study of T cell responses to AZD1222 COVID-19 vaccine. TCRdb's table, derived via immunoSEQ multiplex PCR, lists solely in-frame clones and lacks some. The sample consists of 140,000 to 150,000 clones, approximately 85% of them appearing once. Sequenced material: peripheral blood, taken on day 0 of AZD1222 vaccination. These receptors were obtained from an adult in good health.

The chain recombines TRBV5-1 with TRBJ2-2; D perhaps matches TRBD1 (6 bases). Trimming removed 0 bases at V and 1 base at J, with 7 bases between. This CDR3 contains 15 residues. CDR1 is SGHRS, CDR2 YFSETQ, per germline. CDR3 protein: CASSLGQVNTGELFF. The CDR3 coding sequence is TGCGCCAGCAGCTTGGGACAGGTGAACACCGGGGAGCTGTTTTTT. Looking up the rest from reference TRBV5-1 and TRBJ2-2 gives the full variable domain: KAGVTQTPRYLIKTRGQQVTLSCSPISGHRSVSWYQQTPGQGLQFLFEYFSETQRNKGNFPGRFSGRQFSNSRSEMNVSTLELGDSALYLCASSLGQVNTGELFFGEGSRLTVL.

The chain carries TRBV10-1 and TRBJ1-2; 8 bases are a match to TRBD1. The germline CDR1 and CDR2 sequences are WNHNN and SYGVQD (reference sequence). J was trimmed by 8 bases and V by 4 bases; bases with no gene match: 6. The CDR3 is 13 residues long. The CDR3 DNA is TGCGCCAGCAGTGTCGGACAGGGTTTCGGCTACACCTTC. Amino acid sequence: CASSVGQGFGYTF.

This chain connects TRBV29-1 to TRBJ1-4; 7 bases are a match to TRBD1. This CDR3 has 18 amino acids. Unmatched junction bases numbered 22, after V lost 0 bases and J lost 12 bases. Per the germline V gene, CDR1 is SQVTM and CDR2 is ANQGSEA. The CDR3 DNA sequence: TGCAGCGTTGAAGATCATAGCGAGTCGGACAGGAGTCCATTACAACTGTTTTTT. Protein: CSVEDHSESDRSPLQLFF.

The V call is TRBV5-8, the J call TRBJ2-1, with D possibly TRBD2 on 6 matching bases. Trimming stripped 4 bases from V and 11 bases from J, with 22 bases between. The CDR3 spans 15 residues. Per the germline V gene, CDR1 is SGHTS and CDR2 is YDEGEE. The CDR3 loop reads CASSPHRDSSRQQFF. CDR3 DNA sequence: TGTGCCAGCAGCCCGCATAGGGACTCCTCCAGGCAGCAGTTCTTC.

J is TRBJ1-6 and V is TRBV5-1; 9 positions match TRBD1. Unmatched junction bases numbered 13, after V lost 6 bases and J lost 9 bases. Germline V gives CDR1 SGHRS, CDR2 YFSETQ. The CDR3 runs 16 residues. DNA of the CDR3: TGCGCCAGCACCCGATGGGGACAGGGAGGGGGTTCACCCCTCCACTTT. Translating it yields CASTRWGQGGGSPLHF.

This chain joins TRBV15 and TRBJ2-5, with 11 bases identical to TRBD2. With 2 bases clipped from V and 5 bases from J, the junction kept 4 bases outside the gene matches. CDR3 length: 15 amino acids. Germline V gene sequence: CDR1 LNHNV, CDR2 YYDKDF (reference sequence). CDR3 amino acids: CATSRQLAGDETQYF. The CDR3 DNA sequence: TGTGCCACCAGCAGACAACTAGCGGGGGATGAGACCCAGTACTTC.

CDR3 nucleotides: TGTGCCAGCAAATTACAGGACATGAACACTGAAGCTTTCTTT. Its translation: CASKLQDMNTEAFF. This chain connects TRBV6-5 to TRBJ1-1; perhaps TRBD1 as D (5 bases). CDR1 MNHEY and CDR2 SVGAGI come from the germline V gene. Trimming stripped 7 bases from V and 0 bases from J, with 12 bases between. This CDR3 is built from 14 residues.

CDR3 residues: CATSRGGDRDRYEQYF. Here the CDR3 DNA reads TGTGCCACCAGCAGAGGTGGGGACAGGGACCGCTACGAGCAGTACTTC. This sequence joins TRBV15 and TRBJ2-7; 9 bases match TRBD1. This CDR3 spans 16 amino acids. Germline CDR1 LNHNV, CDR2 YYDKDF (reference sequence). With 1 base clipped from V and 3 bases from J, the junction kept 7 bases outside the gene matches.

The CDR3 region has the DNA TGTGCCAGCTCCCGGGGGGAGAACACTGAAGCTTTCTTT. As protein: CASSRGENTEAFF. This chain joins TRBV18 and TRBJ1-1; perhaps TRBD1 as D (5 bases). In germline, CDR1 is KGHSH, CDR2 LQKENI. The CDR3 runs to 13 residues. V lost 6 bases to trimming and J lost 1 base, with 9 bases between them.

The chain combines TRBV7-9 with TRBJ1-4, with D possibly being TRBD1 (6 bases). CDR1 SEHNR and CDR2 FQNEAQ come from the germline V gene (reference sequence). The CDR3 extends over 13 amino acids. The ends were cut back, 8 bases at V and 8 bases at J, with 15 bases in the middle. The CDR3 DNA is TGTGCCAGCCGGCGGACCCAGGGGGAAAAACTGTTTTTT. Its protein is CASRRTQGEKLFF. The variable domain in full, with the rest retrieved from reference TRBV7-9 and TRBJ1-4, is DTGVSQNPRHKITKRGQNVTFRCDPISEHNRLYWYRQTLGQGPEFLTYFQNEAQLEKSRLLSDRFSAERPKGSFSTLEIQRTEQGDSAMYLCASRRTQGEKLFFGSGTQLSVL.

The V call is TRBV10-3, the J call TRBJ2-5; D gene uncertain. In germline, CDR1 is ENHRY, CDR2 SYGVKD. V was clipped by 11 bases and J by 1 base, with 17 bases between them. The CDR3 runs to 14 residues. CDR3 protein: CAVADPGVQETQYF. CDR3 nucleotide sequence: TGTGCCGTCGCCGACCCTGGCGTCCAAGAGACCCAGTACTTC.

CDR3 DNA sequence: TGCAGCGTTGAGCTTACGATTTGGACAGGGGCCCGCTTCGGCACAGATACGCAGTATTTT. It translates to CSVELTIWTGARFGTDTQYF. The V gene is TRBV29-1, the J gene TRBJ2-3; 9 bases align to TRBD1. This CDR3 is built from 20 residues. V lost 3 bases to trimming and J lost 1 base; unmatched junction nucleotides: 20. Per germline, CDR1 SQVTM and CDR2 ANQGSEA.

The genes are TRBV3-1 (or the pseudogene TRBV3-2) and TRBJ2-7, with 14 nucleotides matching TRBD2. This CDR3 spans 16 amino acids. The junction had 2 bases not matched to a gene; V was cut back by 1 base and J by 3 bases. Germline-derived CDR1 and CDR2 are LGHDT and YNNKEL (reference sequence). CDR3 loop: CASSQGGTSGSYEQYF. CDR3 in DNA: TGTGCCAGCAGCCAAGGAGGGACTAGCGGGAGCTACGAGCAGTACTTC.

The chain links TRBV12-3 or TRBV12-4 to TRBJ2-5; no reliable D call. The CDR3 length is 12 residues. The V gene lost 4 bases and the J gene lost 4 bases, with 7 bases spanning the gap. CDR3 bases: TGTGCCAGCAGTTCCCTCTCAGAGACCCAGTACTTC. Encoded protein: CASSSLSETQYF.

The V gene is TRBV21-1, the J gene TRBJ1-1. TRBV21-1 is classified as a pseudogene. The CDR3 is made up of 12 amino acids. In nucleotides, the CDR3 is TGTGCCAGCAGCAAAGCGGGGTCTGAAGCTTTCTTT. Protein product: CASSKAGSEAFF.

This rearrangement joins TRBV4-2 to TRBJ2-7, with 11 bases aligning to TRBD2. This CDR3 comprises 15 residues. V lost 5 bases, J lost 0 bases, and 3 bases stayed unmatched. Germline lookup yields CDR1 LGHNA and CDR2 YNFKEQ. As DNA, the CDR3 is TGTGCCAGCAGCGAAGGACTAGCGGGCTCCTACGAGCAGTACTTC. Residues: CASSEGLAGSYEQYF.

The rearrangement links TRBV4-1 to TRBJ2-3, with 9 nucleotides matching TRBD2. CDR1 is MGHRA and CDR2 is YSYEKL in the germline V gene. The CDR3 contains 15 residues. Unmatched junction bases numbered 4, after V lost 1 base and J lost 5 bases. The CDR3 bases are TGCGCCAGCAGCCAAGTAGCGGGAGATGGAGATACGCAGTATTTT. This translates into CASSQVAGDGDTQYF.

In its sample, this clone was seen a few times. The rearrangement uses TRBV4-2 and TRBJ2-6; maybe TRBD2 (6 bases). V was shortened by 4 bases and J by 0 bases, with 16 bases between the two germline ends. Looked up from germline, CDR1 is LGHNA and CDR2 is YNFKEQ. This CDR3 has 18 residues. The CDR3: CASSRSSGGNSGANVLTF. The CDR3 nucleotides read TGTGCCAGCAGCCGAAGCTCTGGCGGGAACTCTGGGGCCAACGTCCTGACTTTC.

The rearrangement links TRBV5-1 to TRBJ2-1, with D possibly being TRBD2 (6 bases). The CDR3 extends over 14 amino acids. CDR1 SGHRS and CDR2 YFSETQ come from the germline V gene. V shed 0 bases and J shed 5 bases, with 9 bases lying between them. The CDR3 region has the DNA TGCGCCAGCAGCTTGGAGGCGGGGCACAATGAGCAGTTCTTC. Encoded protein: CASSLEAGHNEQFF.

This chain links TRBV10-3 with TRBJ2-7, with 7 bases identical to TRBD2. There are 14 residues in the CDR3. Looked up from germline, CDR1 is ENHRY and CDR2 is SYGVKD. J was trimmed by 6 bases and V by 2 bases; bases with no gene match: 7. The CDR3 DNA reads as TGTGCCATCAGTGAGGGCGGGAGACCGGTCGAGCAGTACTTC. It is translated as CAISEGGRPVEQYF.

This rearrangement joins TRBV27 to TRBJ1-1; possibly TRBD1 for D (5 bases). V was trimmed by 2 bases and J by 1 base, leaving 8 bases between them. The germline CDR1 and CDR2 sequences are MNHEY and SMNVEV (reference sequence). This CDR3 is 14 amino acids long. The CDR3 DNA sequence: TGTGCCAGCAGTTTAGCGGGACCGAACACTGAAGCTTTCTTT. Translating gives CASSLAGPNTEAFF.

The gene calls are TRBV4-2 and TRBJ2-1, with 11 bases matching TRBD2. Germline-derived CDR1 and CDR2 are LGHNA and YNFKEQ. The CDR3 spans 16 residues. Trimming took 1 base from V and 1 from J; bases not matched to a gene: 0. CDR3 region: CASSQGLAGSYNEQFF. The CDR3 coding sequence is TGTGCCAGCAGCCAAGGACTAGCGGGGTCCTACAATGAGCAGTTCTTC.

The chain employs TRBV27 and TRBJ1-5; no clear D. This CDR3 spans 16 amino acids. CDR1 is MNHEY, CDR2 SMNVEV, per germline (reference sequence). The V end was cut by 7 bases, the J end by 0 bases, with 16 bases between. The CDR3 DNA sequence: TGTGCCAGCACCCTAAGAGGGCAGAATAGCAATCAGCCCCAGCATTTT. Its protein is CASTLRGQNSNQPQHF.

The CDR3 sequence: CASSPNLGQGLEKLFF. As DNA, the CDR3 is TGTGCCAGCAGTCCCAATCTGGGACAGGGTCTTGAAAAACTGTTTTTT. The chain joins TRBV28 to TRBJ1-4; TRBD1 aligns across 9 bases. The CDR3 loop spans 16 amino acids. Germline V gene sequence: CDR1 MDHEN, CDR2 SYDVKM. J lost 7 bases, V lost 5 bases, and 11 bases had no gene match.

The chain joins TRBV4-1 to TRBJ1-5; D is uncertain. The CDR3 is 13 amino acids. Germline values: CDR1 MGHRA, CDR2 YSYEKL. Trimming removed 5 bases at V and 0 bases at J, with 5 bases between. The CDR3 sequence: CASSENSNQPQHF. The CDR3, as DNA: TGCGCCAGCAGCGAAAATAGCAATCAGCCCCAGCATTTT.

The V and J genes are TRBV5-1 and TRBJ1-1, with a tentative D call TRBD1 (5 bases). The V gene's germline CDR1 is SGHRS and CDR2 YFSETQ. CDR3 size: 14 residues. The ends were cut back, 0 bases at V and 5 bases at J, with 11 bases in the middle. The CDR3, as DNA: TGCGCCAGCAGCTTGGGGAGGGGAGGAACTGAAGCTTTCTTT. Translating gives CASSLGRGGTEAFF.

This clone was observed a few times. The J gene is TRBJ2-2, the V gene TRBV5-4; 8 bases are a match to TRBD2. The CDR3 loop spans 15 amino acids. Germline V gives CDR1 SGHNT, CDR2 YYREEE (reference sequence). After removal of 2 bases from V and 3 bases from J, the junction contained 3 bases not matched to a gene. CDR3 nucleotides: TGTGCCAGCAGCTTTACGGGGGGGGACACCGGGGAGCTGTTTTTT. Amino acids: CASSFTGGDTGELFF.

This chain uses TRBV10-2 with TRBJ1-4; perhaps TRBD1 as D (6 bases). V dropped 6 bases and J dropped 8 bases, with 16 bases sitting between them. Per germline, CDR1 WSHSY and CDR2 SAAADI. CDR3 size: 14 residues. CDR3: CASRVGTNTEKLFF. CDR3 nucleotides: TGCGCCAGCAGGGTGGGGACAAACACAGAAAAACTGTTTTTT.

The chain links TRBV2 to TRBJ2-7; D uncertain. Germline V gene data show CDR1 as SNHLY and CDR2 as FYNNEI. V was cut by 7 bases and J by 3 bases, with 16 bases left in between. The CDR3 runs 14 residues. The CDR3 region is CASTTAYANYEQYF. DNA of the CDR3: TGTGCCAGCACTACAGCTTATGCGAACTACGAGCAGTACTTC.